This T cell receptor beta chain comes out of a study of T cells in Graves' hyperthyroidism and ophthalmopathy. Ten or more counts support this clonotype. This CDR3 has 13 amino acids. Trimming removed 3 bases at V and 5 bases at J, with 13 bases between. Germline lookup yields CDR1 DFQATT and CDR2 SNEGSKA (reference sequence). Researchers defined stable Graves' hyperthyroidism as no ophthalmopathy progression within 18 months. The patients, who ranged from 18 to 65 in age, presented with newly diagnosed hyperthyroidism lasting under 2 months. Those patients with uncontrolled infection, other autoimmune disease, pregnancy or lactation were excluded. 10 ml of fresh peripheral blood supplied the PBMCs. Amplification of TCR beta CDR3 regions used RNA as the template. The HTBI primer set was used in a first-round RT-PCR of the TCR CDR3. TCRdb independently ran MiXCR on the multiplex PCR reads; one entry per CDR3 protein. The sample lists under 400,000 distinct CDR3 sequences, 16% occurring once.

Sequenced sample: blood. This receptor was obtained from a man under 40 with Graves' hyperthyroidism. The chain uses TRBV20-1 and TRBJ1-1; unclear D gene. The DNA of the CDR3 is TGCAGTGCTAGGCTCCCGGGTAGGACTGAAGCTTTCTTT. This encodes CSARLPGRTEAFF.